This TCR beta chain was sequenced in a study of shared clonotypes between healthy human individuals. Looking at the study overall: Three plates each covered CD4 naive and memory; CD8 naive two, CD8 memory one.

Study conclusions and caveats: Of the naive CD4 clonotypes, around 5.2% were shared across a few donors.

Healthy adults negative for HIV, lacking recent acute infections or vaccinations, served as donors. In the authors' methods: Filtering was not the same, since immunoSEQ gave junction-only sequences without quality scores. The protocol was immunoSEQ multiplex PCR, while the TCRdb copy is restricted to in-frame clones and leaves out a portion. That table is the source of V, J and clone size, and D and trimming were worked out from the DNA. The sample lists millions of clones; 80% to 95% were seen once. On this clone itself: Its matching antigen is unknown.

The TCR comes from a man between 18 and 35 years old in good health. Some clones in this sample may be carry-over from other donors' samples. Sequenced material: naive CD4+ T cells from PBMCs. Subset noted: CD45RA+ positively selected.

CDR3: CASSLARGTGAGNTIYF. CDR3 DNA: TGCGCCAGCAGCTTGGCCAGGGGGACAGGGGCTGGAAACACCATATATTTT. V is TRBV5-1 and J is TRBJ1-3; 10 positions match TRBD1. The CDR3 totals 17 residues. Germline V gene lookup returns CDR1 SGHRS and CDR2 YFSETQ. V lost 0 bases and J lost 2; bases outside the gene matches: 5.